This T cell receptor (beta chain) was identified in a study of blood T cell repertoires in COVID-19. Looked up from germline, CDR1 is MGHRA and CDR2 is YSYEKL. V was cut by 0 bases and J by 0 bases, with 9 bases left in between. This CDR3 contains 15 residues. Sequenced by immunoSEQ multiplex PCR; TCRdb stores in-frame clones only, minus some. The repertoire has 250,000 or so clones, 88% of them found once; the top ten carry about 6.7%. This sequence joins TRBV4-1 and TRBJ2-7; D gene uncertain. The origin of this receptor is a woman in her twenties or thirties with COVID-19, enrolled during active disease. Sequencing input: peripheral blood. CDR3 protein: CASSQDPGSSYEQYV. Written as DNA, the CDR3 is TGCGCCAGCAGCCAAGATCCAGGTAGCTCCTACGAGCAGTACGTC.